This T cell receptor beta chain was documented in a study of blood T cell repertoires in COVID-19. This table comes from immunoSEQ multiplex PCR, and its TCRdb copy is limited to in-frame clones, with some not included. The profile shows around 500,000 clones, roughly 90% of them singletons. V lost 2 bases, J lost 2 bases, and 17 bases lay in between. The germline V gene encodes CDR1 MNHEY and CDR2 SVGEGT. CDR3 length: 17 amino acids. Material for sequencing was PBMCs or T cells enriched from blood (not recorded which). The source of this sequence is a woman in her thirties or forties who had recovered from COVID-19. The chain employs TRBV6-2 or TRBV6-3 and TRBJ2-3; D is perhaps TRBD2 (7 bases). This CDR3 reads CASSYPRGRESTDTQYF. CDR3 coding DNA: TGTGCCAGCAGTTACCCTCGGGGGCGGGAGTCCACAGATACGCAGTATTTT.